A selection of T cell receptor beta chains follows, all from one sample in a study of glioma-infiltrating T cells after dendritic cell vaccination. Libraries were prepared by immunoSEQ multiplex PCR; TCRdb keeps only in-frame clonotypes and omits some of them. The data hold about 92,000 clones, with around 84% observed a single time. This sample comprised blood, obtained before dendritic cell vaccination. These receptors all stem from a human donor with glioblastoma. CDR3s include the opening cysteine and the closing phenylalanine or tryptophan. The D gene is left open where the match is weak. Size is stated for part of the rows, as once, few or many counts, or as a class when the clone is expanded.

length,J,size,D,V,CDR3,DNA
14,TRBJ2-5,-,TRBD1,TRBV5-1,CASSDPGQGETQYF,TGCGCCAGCAGCGATCCGGGACAGGGGGAGACCCAGTACTTC
15,TRBJ2-7,-,TRBD1,TRBV14,CASSQARGTTYEQYF,TGTGCCAGCAGCCAAGCCAGGGGGACCACCTACGAGCAGTACTTC
12,TRBJ2-3,-,TRBD1,TRBV14,CASTSGGDTQYF,TGTGCCAGCACCTCAGGGGGAGATACGCAGTATTTT
15,TRBJ1-2,-,TRBD1,TRBV10-1,CARRPGTGFDYGYTF,TGCGCCAGACGTCCCGGGACAGGGTTTGACTATGGCTACACCTTC
14,TRBJ2-3,-,TRBD2,TRBV7-9,CASSRTSGGDTQYF,TGTGCCAGCAGCCGGACTAGCGGGGGAGATACGCAGTATTTT
15,TRBJ2-7,once,TRBD2,TRBV6-5,CASSYSTSGGAEQYF,TGTGCCAGCAGTTACTCGACTAGCGGGGGGGCCGAGCAGTACTTC
16,TRBJ2-3,-,TRBD1,TRBV30,CAWGLGQGARTDTQYF,TGTGCCTGGGGGCTCGGGCAGGGGGCTAGGACAGATACGCAGTATTTT
16,TRBJ2-1,-,-,TRBV15,CATSRDPGNPYNEQFF,TGTGCCACCAGCAGAGATCCAGGGAACCCCTACAATGAGCAGTTCTTC
14,TRBJ2-7,-,-,TRBV4-2,CASSRGSLTGEQYF,TGTGCCAGCAGCCGTGGCAGCCTGACGGGTGAGCAGTACTTC
15,TRBJ1-3,-,-,TRBV18,CASSPSMVAGNTIYF,TGTGCCAGCTCACCGAGTATGGTTGCAGGAAACACCATATATTTT
17,TRBJ1-5,few,TRBD1,TRBV7-4,CASSQDRDRASNQPQHF,TGTGCCAGCAGCCAGGACCGGGACAGGGCATCCAATCAGCCCCAGCATTTT
13,TRBJ2-7,-,-,TRBV5-1,CASSEGQLREQYF,TGCGCCAGCAGCGAGGGACAACTACGGGAGCAGTACTTC
14,TRBJ2-1,few,TRBD1,TRBV5-6,CASSPGQEYNEQFF,TGTGCCAGCAGCCCGGGACAGGAGTACAATGAGCAGTTCTTC
16,TRBJ2-6,-,TRBD1,TRBV5-8,CASSPFQGAGANVLTF,TGTGCCAGCAGCCCATTTCAGGGGGCTGGGGCCAACGTCCTGACTTTC
15,TRBJ2-7,-,TRBD1,TRBV27,CASSFSGGQPYEQYF,TGTGCCAGCAGTTTCTCAGGGGGCCAACCCTACGAGCAGTACTTC
11,TRBJ2-5,once,-,TRBV14,CASSHLETQYF,TGTGCCAGCAGCCACCTAGAGACCCAGTACTTC
14,TRBJ1-5,-,TRBD1,TRBV19,CASSKGQWNQPQHF,TGTGCCAGTAGTAAGGGACAGTGGAATCAGCCCCAGCATTTT